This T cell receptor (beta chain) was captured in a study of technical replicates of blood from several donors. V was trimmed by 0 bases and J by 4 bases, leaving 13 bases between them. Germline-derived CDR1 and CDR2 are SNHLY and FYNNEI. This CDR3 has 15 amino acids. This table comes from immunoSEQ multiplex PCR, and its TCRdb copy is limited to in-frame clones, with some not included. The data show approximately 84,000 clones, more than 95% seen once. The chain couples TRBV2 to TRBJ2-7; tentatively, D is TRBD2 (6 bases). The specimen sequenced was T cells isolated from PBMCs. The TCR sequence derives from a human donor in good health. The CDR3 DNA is TGTGCCAGCAGTGAAGCGGCTAGCGCAGTGTACGAGCAGTACTTC. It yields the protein CASSEAASAVYEQYF.